This is a list of T cell receptor beta chains from one sample in a study of TIL therapy for anti-PD-1-resistant metastatic lung cancer. Here immunoSEQ multiplex PCR was the method, and the copy in TCRdb shows in-frame clones only, minus some. The sample shows about 36,000 clones, roughly 70% of them seen only once. The sequencing here drew on blood, taken at baseline. These receptors were collected from a person aged 25-79 years with non-small cell lung cancer. Both conserved end residues are part of each CDR3. A D gene is named only where the DNA matches it firmly. The size field is filled for only some rows; it gives once, few, many or a size class.

.	TRBD2	TRBJ2-3	TRBV14	CASSLGSSGRADTQYF	TGTGCCAGCAGCCTAGGCTCTAGCGGGAGGGCAGATACGCAGTATTTT
.	TRBD1	TRBJ1-2	TRBV6-1	CASSAAGGRYGYTF	TGTGCCAGCAGTGCAGCAGGGGGCCGATATGGCTACACCTTC
.	.	TRBJ1-2	TRBV7-2	CASSPEGSSNYGYTF	TGTGCCAGCAGCCCCGAAGGAAGCTCTAACTATGGCTACACCTTC
.	.	TRBJ1-2	TRBV30	CAWSVGQISNYGYTF	TGCGCCTGGAGTGTCGGACAGATAAGTAACTATGGCTACACCTTC
few	.	TRBJ1-1	TRBV5-4	CASSLWGQSNTEAFF	TGTGCCAGCAGCTTATGGGGCCAGTCAAACACTGAAGCTTTCTTT
.	.	TRBJ2-1	TRBV9	CASSAPFRQFSSYNEQFF	TGTGCCAGCAGCGCACCTTTCCGACAGTTCTCCTCCTACAATGAGCAGTTCTTC
.	.	TRBJ2-5	TRBV10-3	CAISPRQDFETQYF	TGTGCCATCAGCCCTCGACAAGATTTCGAGACCCAGTACTTC
.	.	TRBJ2-7	TRBV6-1	CASSEALRGFLSPSGYEQYF	TGTGCCAGCAGTGAAGCGCTTCGGGGGTTCCTATCTCCCTCCGGTTACGAGCAGTACTTC
few	.	TRBJ1-4	TRBV6-5	CASSPLGGGDEKLFF	TGTGCCAGCAGCCCCTTAGGAGGTGGGGATGAAAAACTGTTTTTT
once	.	TRBJ1-3	TRBV5-1	CASREQTPNRVAGNTIYF	TGCGCCAGCAGGGAGCAAACCCCGAACAGGGTCGCGGGAAACACCATATATTTT
.	TRBD2	TRBJ2-3	TRBV13	CASSLRPLAGESVTDTQYF	TGTGCCAGCAGCTTACGTCCCTTAGCGGGAGAAAGTGTCACAGATACGCAGTATTTT
.	.	TRBJ2-2	TRBV11-3	CASSLGPGELFF	TGTGCCAGCAGCTTAGGCCCCGGGGAGCTGTTTTTT
.	.	TRBJ1-5	TRBV9	CASSVNGYGNQPQHF	TGTGCCAGCAGCGTAAACGGGTACGGCAATCAGCCCCAGCATTTT
.	.	TRBJ1-1	TRBV6-5	CASRTGGTEAFF	TGTGCCAGCAGAACCGGAGGAACTGAAGCTTTCTTT
.	.	TRBJ1-2	TRBV6-6	CASSYSGVGGYTF	TGTGCCAGCAGTTACTCGGGAGTCGGTGGCTACACCTTC
.	.	TRBJ1-6	TRBV19	CASSPLRGVRNSPLHF	TGTGCCAGTAGTCCCTTAAGGGGCGTTCGCAATTCACCCCTCCACTTT
.	.	TRBJ2-5	TRBV9	CASSPTGETQYF	TGTGCCAGCAGCCCGACTGGAGAGACCCAGTACTTC
.	.	TRBJ2-2	TRBV11-2	CASSFIRVAGELFF	TGTGCCAGCAGCTTCATTCGGGTTGCCGGGGAGCTGTTTTTT
.	TRBD1	TRBJ2-5	TRBV15	CATSVSGTGSAQYF	TGTGCCACCAGCGTATCCGGGACAGGGAGCGCCCAGTACTTC
.	.	TRBJ2-2	TRBV30	CAWSVGRGHTGELFF	TGTGCCTGGAGTGTAGGGAGGGGGCACACCGGGGAGCTGTTTTTT
.	TRBD1	TRBJ2-7	TRBV28	CASSKTGLVYEQYF	TGTGCCAGCAGCAAGACAGGGCTAGTTTACGAGCAGTACTTC
.	TRBD2	TRBJ2-7	TRBV9	CASSVGSSGGVYEQYF	TGTGCCAGCAGCGTAGGTTCAAGCGGGGGGGTTTACGAGCAGTACTTC
.	.	TRBJ2-1	TRBV9	CASSVGGGAGYNEQFF	TGTGCCAGCAGCGTAGGAGGGGGGGCCGGTTACAATGAGCAGTTCTTC
.	.	TRBJ2-7	TRBV28	CASRPSRAPYEQYF	TGTGCCAGCAGACCTTCACGGGCCCCTTACGAGCAGTACTTC
few	.	TRBJ2-2	TRBV27	CASSLGYTGELFF	TGTGCCAGCAGTTTAGGGTACACCGGGGAGCTGTTTTTT